This TCR beta chain was retrieved from a study of blood T cell repertoires in COVID-19. The table came from immunoSEQ multiplex PCR; TCRdb's copy has only in-frame clones and leaves some out. The table includes tens of thousands of clones, more than 80% detected once. The J segment lost 9 bases and the V segment lost 2 bases, leaving 8 bases of the junction unmatched. This CDR3 contains 14 residues. The V gene's germline CDR1 is MGHDK and CDR2 SYGVNS. The sample comprised peripheral blood. This receptor was identified in a man aged 60 to 69 with acute or convalescent COVID-19. This chain joins TRBV25-1 and TRBJ1-1; 8 bases map to TRBD1. In nucleotides, the CDR3 is TGTGCCAGCAGTGAAACCGGACAGGGAAGACAAGCTTTCTTT. Translation gives CASSETGQGRQAFF.